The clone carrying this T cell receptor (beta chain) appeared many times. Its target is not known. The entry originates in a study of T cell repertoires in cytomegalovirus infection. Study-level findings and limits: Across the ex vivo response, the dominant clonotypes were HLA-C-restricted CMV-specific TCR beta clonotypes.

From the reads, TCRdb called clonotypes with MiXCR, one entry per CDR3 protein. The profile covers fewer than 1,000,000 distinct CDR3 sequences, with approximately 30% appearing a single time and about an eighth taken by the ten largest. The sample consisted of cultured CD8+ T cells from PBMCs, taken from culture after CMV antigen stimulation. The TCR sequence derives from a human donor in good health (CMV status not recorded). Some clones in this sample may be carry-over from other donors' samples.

Here the CDR3 reads CASSETLEGETQYF. The DNA for the CDR3 is TGTGCCAGCAGTGAAACCCTTGAGGGAGAGACCCAGTACTTC. This rearrangement joins TRBV6-1 to TRBJ2-5, with a weak D call TRBD2 (5 bases). Germline V gene lookup returns CDR1 MNHNS and CDR2 SASEGT. V dropped 2 bases and J dropped 4 bases, with 11 bases sitting between them. The CDR3 is 14 amino acids.